Listed below are T cell receptor beta chains from one sample, sequenced in a study of OX40 agonist ivuxolimab in advanced cancers. The table came from immunoSEQ multiplex PCR; TCRdb's copy has only in-frame clones and leaves some out. Among 67,000 or so clones listed, around 85% were seen once. The specimen was CD4+ or CD8+ T cells sorted from blood, collected in a trial of the OX40 agonist ivuxolimab. The receptors derive from an adult with an advanced solid tumor such as melanoma, head and neck, liver or kidney cancer. CDR3s include the opening cysteine and the closing phenylalanine or tryptophan. A D gene is named only where the DNA matches it firmly. Clone size is not always given. Where it is, it says once, few, many or a class for expanded clones.

abundance	len	v_gene	j_gene	d_gene	CDR3aa	CDR3nt
NA	13	TRBV11-2	TRBJ2-7	NA	CASSLMGAYEQYF	TGTGCCAGCAGCTTGATGGGCGCCTACGAGCAGTACTTC
NA	17	TRBV11-2	TRBJ1-1	NA	CASSWGRAGKVNTEAFF	TGTGCCAGCAGCTGGGGGCGGGCAGGGAAGGTGAACACTGAAGCTTTCTTT
NA	14	TRBV28	TRBJ2-4	NA	CASRKRVAKNIQYF	TGTGCCAGCAGAAAACGAGTAGCCAAAAACATTCAGTACTTC
once	14	TRBV28	TRBJ1-4	NA	CASSPTLDNEKLFF	TGTGCCAGCAGCCCAACCCTGGATAATGAAAAACTGTTTTTT
NA	12	TRBV28	TRBJ1-2	NA	CALGGRGYGYTF	TGTGCCCTAGGGGGGAGAGGGTATGGCTACACCTTC
NA	15	TRBV28	TRBJ2-7	NA	CASSSSNIINYEQYF	TGTGCCAGCAGTTCATCCAATATAATCAACTACGAGCAGTACTTC
NA	12	TRBV28	TRBJ2-5	NA	CASSAESRGQYF	TGTGCCAGCAGTGCCGAAAGCCGTGGGCAGTACTTC
NA	15	TRBV9	TRBJ2-3	NA	CASSVARLISDTQYF	TGTGCCAGCAGCGTAGCTCGGTTAATATCAGATACGCAGTATTTT
NA	12	TRBV2	TRBJ1-1	NA	CASSSGVTEAFF	TGTGCCAGCAGTTCAGGGGTCACTGAAGCTTTCTTT
NA	16	TRBV15	TRBJ2-1	TRBD2	CATSREEASGYNEQFF	TGTGCCACCAGCAGAGAAGAGGCTAGCGGTTACAATGAGCAGTTCTTC
NA	15	TRBV19	TRBJ2-1	NA	CASSRGHQFYNEQFF	TGTGCCAGTAGTCGGGGACATCAATTCTACAATGAGCAGTTCTTC
NA	20	TRBV7-8	TRBJ2-1	NA	CASSLATWEVVSKSYNEQFF	TGTGCCAGCAGCTTAGCGACTTGGGAGGTGGTTTCTAAATCCTACAATGAGCAGTTCTTC
NA	14	TRBV19	TRBJ1-1	NA	CASSIYSAETEAFF	TGTGCCAGTAGTATCTACAGCGCCGAGACTGAAGCTTTCTTT
few	13	TRBV6-4	TRBJ2-3	NA	CASSDKSTDTQYF	TGTGCCAGCAGTGACAAGTCCACAGATACGCAGTATTTT
many	13	TRBV7-9	TRBJ2-7	NA	CASSLALGYEQYF	TGTGCCAGCAGCTTAGCGTTGGGATACGAGCAGTACTTC
once	16	TRBV7-9	TRBJ2-5	TRBD2	CASSFGGRALGETQYF	TGTGCCAGCAGCTTTGGCGGGAGGGCCCTCGGGGAGACCCAGTACTTC
NA	15	TRBV5-6	TRBJ2-7	TRBD1	CASSLVGQGADEQYF	TGTGCCAGCAGCTTGGTTGGGCAGGGGGCTGACGAGCAGTACTTC
NA	11	TRBV29-1	TRBJ2-7	NA	CSVIRGYEQYF	TGCAGCGTCATAAGGGGCTACGAGCAGTACTTC
NA	17	TRBV10-3	TRBJ2-1	TRBD2	CAIKGVTSGSSYNEQFF	TGTGCCATCAAGGGGGTGACTAGCGGTAGCTCCTACAATGAGCAGTTCTTC
once	15	TRBV28	TRBJ2-7	NA	CASSLKGSFTYEQYF	TGTGCCAGCAGTTTGAAGGGCAGTTTTACCTACGAGCAGTACTTC
once	20	TRBV10-3	TRBJ2-1	TRBD2	CAIKGSSSGRAEADLYEQFF	TGTGCCATCAAGGGTTCATCTAGCGGGAGGGCCGAAGCGGACCTCTATGAGCAGTTCTTC
few	13	TRBV27	TRBJ2-5	NA	CASSGSPRGTQYF	TGTGCCAGCAGCGGGAGCCCACGAGGGACCCAGTACTTC
NA	15	TRBV27	TRBJ2-1	NA	CASSSNEFSYNEQFF	TGTGCCAGCAGTTCCAACGAATTCTCCTACAATGAGCAGTTCTTC
NA	15	TRBV25-1	TRBJ2-7	TRBD2	CASSDPVAGVFEQYF	TGTGCCAGCAGTGACCCGGTAGCGGGAGTGTTCGAGCAGTACTTC
NA	14	TRBV4-3	TRBJ2-1	TRBD2	CASSQDSSGGSRFF	TGCGCCAGCAGCCAAGATTCTAGCGGGGGCTCGCGGTTCTTC
few	14	TRBV5-1	TRBJ1-1	NA	CASSPEGGDTEAFF	TGCGCCAGCAGCCCCGAGGGAGGGGACACTGAAGCTTTCTTT
NA	15	TRBV4-1	TRBJ2-7	NA	CASTPRGAGMDEQYF	TGCGCCAGCACCCCCCGGGGGGCAGGGATGGACGAGCAGTACTTC
NA	15	TRBV18	TRBJ2-1	NA	CASSPLPKTEGEQFF	TGTGCCAGCTCACCCTTGCCTAAGACTGAGGGGGAGCAGTTCTTC
once	13	TRBV25-1	TRBJ2-5	NA	CASSSRGEETQYF	TGTGCCAGCAGTTCCAGGGGTGAAGAGACCCAGTACTTC
NA	16	TRBV29-1	TRBJ2-3	NA	CSVAMRGRWAPSTQYF	TGCAGCGTCGCCATGAGGGGACGGTGGGCCCCATCGACGCAGTATTTT
NA	15	TRBV4-2	TRBJ1-2	NA	CASSQDLYKDYGYTF	TGTGCCAGCAGCCAAGATCTATACAAGGACTATGGCTACACCTTC
NA	16	TRBV14	TRBJ2-3	NA	CASSRGRGTGIDTQYF	TGTGCCAGCAGCCGAGGAAGGGGGACTGGAATAGATACGCAGTATTTT